The 22 T cell receptor beta chains reported below all come from one sample, sequenced in a study of blood T cell repertoires in COVID-19. Profiled with immunoSEQ multiplex PCR; TCRdb holds only in-frame clones, not every one. This table has tens of thousands of clones, 80% to 90% appearing once. Material for sequencing was peripheral blood. The receptors here all came from a man aged 45-65 years with active or convalescent COVID-19.

This sequence joins TRBV7-6 and TRBJ2-1, with 9 bases identical to TRBD1. Germline-derived CDR1 and CDR2 are SGHVS and FNYEAQ. With V trimmed by 0 bases and J by 13 bases, 4 bases remained unmatched. The CDR3 sequence is 13 residues long. This CDR3 is CASSLAGTGRQFF. The CDR3 bases are TGTGCCAGCAGCTTAGCCGGGACAGGGAGACAGTTCTTC.

The genes are TRBV28 and TRBJ2-2; 12 positions match TRBD2. This CDR3 is built from 17 residues. Per germline, CDR1 MDHEN and CDR2 SYDVKM. V lost 3 bases, J lost 5 bases, and 7 bases stayed unmatched. The CDR3 spells CASSLPSGRVWTGELFF. CDR3 in DNA: TGTGCCAGCAGTTTGCCTAGCGGGAGGGTCTGGACCGGGGAGCTGTTTTTT.

The CDR3 DNA sequence: TGTGCCAGCAGTTACGGAACAGGGGATCCTCACGAGCAGTACTTC. Translating gives CASSYGTGDPHEQYF. The chain joins TRBV6-5 to TRBJ2-7; 7 bases match TRBD1. Germline CDR1 MNHEY, CDR2 SVGAGI. The CDR3 is 15 residues long. Trimming took 2 bases from V and 5 from J; bases not matched to a gene: 9.

This clone was seen more than once but under ten times. The genes are TRBV29-1 and TRBJ1-4, with 9 bases lining up with TRBD1. V was pared by 4 bases and J by 5 bases, with 2 bases of the junction left unmatched. Looked up from germline, CDR1 is SQVTM and CDR2 is ANQGSEA. CDR3 size: 13 residues. CDR3 in DNA: TGCAGCGTTGGGGACAGGGTGAATGAAAAACTGTTTTTT. Translated, it gives CSVGDRVNEKLFF.

This clone was found a few times. Distinct nucleotide sequences in the sample also encode this CDR3. The chain employs TRBV9 and TRBJ1-2; D gene unclear. The germline V gene encodes CDR1 SGDLS and CDR2 YYNGEE. V was trimmed by 4 bases and J by 0 bases, leaving 10 bases between them. The CDR3 runs to 14 residues. This CDR3 reads CASSPTGTNYGYTF. CDR3 nucleotide sequence: TGTGCCAGCAGCCCAACGGGGACTAACTATGGCTACACCTTC.

The gene calls are TRBV11-2 and TRBJ2-2; TRBD1 might be the D (6 bases). The CDR3 sequence is 16 residues long. V lost 4 bases to trimming and J lost 2 bases, with 14 bases between them. Germline V CDR1 and CDR2: SGHAT, FQNNGV. In nucleotides, the CDR3 is TGTGCCAGCAGCTCTCGGGCAGGGGTAAACACCGGGGAGCTGTTTTTT. Translated: CASSSRAGVNTGELFF.

V and J are TRBV18 and TRBJ2-1; D unclear. Germline V gene data show CDR1 as KGHSH and CDR2 as LQKENI. The germline V and J ends were trimmed by 6 bases and 0 bases, with 15 bases remaining between them. The length of the CDR3 is 16 residues. CDR3 protein: CASSPRFESSYNEQFF. The CDR3 DNA reads TGTGCCAGCTCGCCTCGCTTTGAGAGCTCCTACAATGAGCAGTTCTTC.

This chain connects TRBV24-1 to TRBJ1-4; D gene uncertain. V lost 9 bases to trimming and J lost 14 bases, with 18 bases between them. Per germline, CDR1 KGHDR and CDR2 SFDVKD. This CDR3 spans 12 amino acids. Here the CDR3 reads CATAAPLGELFF. CDR3 nucleotides: TGTGCCACCGCGGCCCCATTGGGTGAGCTGTTTTTT.

The rearrangement joins TRBV6-5 to TRBJ1-5; the D gene is possibly TRBD1 (6 bases). With 5 bases removed from V and 2 bases from J, the gap between germline ends came to 13 bases. The V gene's germline CDR1 is MNHEY and CDR2 SVGAGI. The CDR3 loop spans 15 amino acids. The CDR3 sequence is CASSQGFGGNQPQHF. CDR3 sequence (DNA): TGTGCCAGCAGTCAGGGGTTCGGGGGCAATCAGCCCCAGCATTTT.

The chain is built from TRBV19 and TRBJ1-5; maybe TRBD1 (6 bases). CDR3 size: 13 residues. CDR1 LNHDA and CDR2 SQIVND come from the germline V gene (reference sequence). DNA for the CDR3: TGTGGTTCGAGGCGGGGGGCGGGTCAGCCCCAGCATTTT. It specifies CGSRRGAGQPQHF.

This chain links TRBV20-1 with TRBJ2-1; TRBD2 matches at 8 bases. From germline, CDR1 is DFQATT and CDR2 SNEGSKA (reference sequence). V shed 3 bases, J shed 12 bases, and the junction held 13 bases outside the gene matches. The CDR3 covers 14 residues. CDR3 coding DNA: TGCAGTGCTAGTTTAAGGAGCGGGGGAGCTTCGCAGTTCTTC. It translates to CSASLRSGGASQFF.

The CDR3 is CASSARVTDTQYF. In nucleotides, the CDR3 is TGCGCCAGCAGCGCCCGGGTCACGGATACGCAGTATTTT. This sequence joins TRBV4-3 and TRBJ2-3; D unresolved. This CDR3 contains 13 residues. Trimming pared 5 bases from V and 6 bases from J, leaving 12 bases between. CDR1 is LGHNA, CDR2 YSLEER, per germline.

J is TRBJ1-6 and V is TRBV6-6, with D maybe TRBD1 (5 bases). V was pared by 6 bases and J by 10 bases, with 19 bases between. There are 15 residues in the CDR3. Germline CDR1 and CDR2: MNHNY and SVGAGI (reference sequence). CDR3 sequence reads: CASRHRWGTGSPLHF. CDR3 DNA: TGTGCCAGCAGGCATCGGTGGGGGACTGGGTCACCCCTCCACTTT.

The J gene is TRBJ1-4, the V gene TRBV25-1; a weak D match, TRBD1 (6 bases). The germline gives CDR1 MGHDK, CDR2 SYGVNS. There are 17 residues in the CDR3. The V end lost 3 bases, the J end lost 0 bases, and 14 bases lay between the germline ends. The CDR3, as DNA: TGTGCCAGCAGTGATCGACAGGCCGTTGCAACTAATGAAAAACTGTTTTTT. Protein: CASSDRQAVATNEKLFF. Using reference TRBV25-1 and TRBJ1-4 for the parts outside the CDR3, the full variable domain is EADIYQTPRYLVIGTGKKITLECSQTMGHDKMYWYQQDPGMELHLIHYSYGVNSTEKGDLSSESTVSRIRTEHFPLTLESARPSHTSQYLCASSDRQAVATNEKLFFGSGTQLSVL.

This clone was seen once. V and J are TRBV6-2 or TRBV6-3 and TRBJ1-6; TRBD1 aligns across 7 bases. Germline V gene data show CDR1 as MNHEY and CDR2 as SVGEGT. CDR3 length: 17 amino acids. The V segment lost 0 bases and the J segment 13 bases; nucleotides outside the gene matches: 15. CDR3 amino acids: CASSYSIPRTGPHPLHF. CDR3 DNA: TGTGCCAGCAGTTACTCGATTCCGAGGACAGGTCCCCATCCCCTCCACTTT.

The chain uses TRBV9 and TRBJ2-7, with D perhaps TRBD1 (6 bases). This CDR3 contains 14 residues. From germline, CDR1 is SGDLS and CDR2 YYNGEE. Trimming cost V 3 bases and J 4 bases, with 14 bases left between them. The CDR3 DNA is TGTGCCAGCAGCGACCAAATACAGGGTTACGAGCAGTACTTC. This encodes CASSDQIQGYEQYF.

This sequence joins TRBV7-9 and TRBJ2-3; a weak D match, TRBD1 (6 bases). The ends were cut back, 4 bases at V and 0 bases at J, with 14 bases in the middle. This CDR3 has 16 residues. From germline, CDR1 is SEHNR and CDR2 FQNEAQ (reference sequence). DNA of the CDR3: TGTGCCAGCAGCTCCCGGACAGATAAGAGCACAGATACGCAGTATTTT. Protein: CASSSRTDKSTDTQYF.

J is TRBJ2-1 and V is TRBV10-1; 8 bases fit TRBD1. The CDR3 totals 15 residues. The germline CDR1 and CDR2 sequences are WNHNN and SYGVQD (reference sequence). With V trimmed by 3 bases and J by 0 bases, 1 base remained unmatched. This CDR3 reads CASSEQGGSYNEQFF. CDR3 DNA sequence: TGCGCCAGCAGTGAACAGGGGGGCTCCTACAATGAGCAGTTCTTC.

CDR3 loop: CASRATGVANEKLFF. The CDR3 coding sequence is TGTGCCAGCAGAGCTACAGGGGTGGCTAATGAAAAACTGTTTTTT. The J gene is TRBJ1-4, the V gene TRBV2, with 7 bases that match TRBD1. Germline loops: CDR1 SNHLY, CDR2 FYNNEI. The CDR3 is 15 amino acids. With V trimmed by 6 bases and J by 3 bases, 7 bases remained unmatched. The full variable domain, in which reference TRBV2 and TRBJ1-4 provide the parts outside the CDR3, is EPEVTQTPSHQVTQMGQEVILRCVPISNHLYFYWYRQILGQKVEFLVSFYNNEISEKSEIFDDQFSVERPDGSNFTLKIRSTKLEDSAMYFCASRATGVANEKLFFGSGTQLSVL.

This chain joins TRBV5-1 and TRBJ2-1, with 9 bases identical to TRBD2. Germline CDR1 is SGHRS and CDR2 is YFSETQ. Trimming removed 2 bases from V and 4 bases from J; junction bases left unmatched: 4. The CDR3 is 15 residues long. The CDR3 protein is CASSFSGGPYNEQFF. Written as DNA, the CDR3 is TGCGCCAGCAGCTTTAGCGGGGGCCCGTACAATGAGCAGTTCTTC. Based on the CDR3 plus reference TRBV5-1 and TRBJ2-1, the full variable domain is KAGVTQTPRYLIKTRGQQVTLSCSPISGHRSVSWYQQTPGQGLQFLFEYFSETQRNKGNFPGRFSGRQFSNSRSEMNVSTLELGDSALYLCASSFSGGPYNEQFFGPGTRLTVL.

The chain uses TRBV10-3 and TRBJ2-1; 7 nucleotides line up with TRBD1. The CDR3 sequence is 15 residues long. V trimming: 4 bases; J trimming: 9 bases; junction bases outside the gene matches: 12. In germline, CDR1 is ENHRY, CDR2 SYGVKD. This chain's CDR3 is CAISGTSQGTSEQFF. The CDR3 coding sequence is TGTGCCATCAGTGGTACTTCACAGGGGACAAGTGAGCAGTTCTTC.

Within the sample, this clone is large. The rearrangement uses TRBV7-2 and TRBJ1-2; D is possibly TRBD1 (6 bases). Trimming left V 4 bases short and J 8 bases short, with 17 bases between. Germline V CDR1 and CDR2: SGHTA, FQGNSA. This CDR3 contains 14 residues. DNA for the CDR3: TGTGCCAGCAGCTCACCGGACAGTCGTGTAGGCTACACCTTC. This encodes CASSSPDSRVGYTF.